What follows are 13 T cell receptor beta chains derived from one specimen sequenced in a study of T cells after yellow fever vaccination. TCRdb re-derived calls from the 5' RACE reads in MiXCR, one entry per CDR3 protein. The sample records 450,000 to 600,000 distinct CDR3 sequences, about 15% being singletons. Sequenced here: PBMCs, sampled 5 days after the first yellow fever vaccination. The receptor set was obtained from a man between 18 and 35 years old who received the YFV17D yellow fever vaccine.

This sequence joins TRBV9 and TRBJ2-5, with a possible D match to TRBD1 (5 bases). The CDR3 has 14 residues. Germline CDR1 SGDLS, CDR2 YYNGEE. The V and J ends lost 3 bases and 1 base respectively, with 10 bases between them. CDR3 in amino acids: CASSDPQGQETQYF. In DNA, the CDR3 is TGTGCCAGCAGCGACCCGCAGGGCCAAGAGACCCAGTACTTC.

The chain joins TRBV5-1 to TRBJ1-1, with 10 nucleotides matching TRBD1. V gave up 4 bases and J gave up 4 bases; unmatched junction bases: 7. Germline CDR1 is SGHRS and CDR2 is YFSETQ. The CDR3 totals 15 residues. Here the CDR3 DNA reads TGCGCCAGCAGCCCGTGGACAGGGGGAGGCACTGAAGCTTTCTTT. Protein sequence: CASSPWTGGGTEAFF. Full variable domain (outside the CDR3, taken from reference TRBV5-1 and TRBJ1-1): KAGVTQTPRYLIKTRGQQVTLSCSPISGHRSVSWYQQTPGQGLQFLFEYFSETQRNKGNFPGRFSGRQFSNSRSEMNVSTLELGDSALYLCASSPWTGGGTEAFFGQGTRLTVV.

In this sample, this clonotype turned up a few times. The genes are TRBV20-1 and TRBJ2-5; the match to TRBD1 covers 8 bases. Germline CDR1 reads DFQATT; CDR2 reads SNEGSKA (reference sequence). V dropped 1 base and J dropped 0; count of bases not matched to a gene: 13. This CDR3 has 18 amino acids. CDR3: CSARGKARGRQNQETQYF. DNA of the CDR3: TGCAGTGCTAGAGGGAAGGCCAGGGGGCGCCAAAACCAAGAGACCCAGTACTTC.

As for this clonotype: A junction boundary mismatches the germline segment, possibly from a read error. V usage is TRBV28 and J usage is TRBJ2-6; 7 nucleotides align to TRBD1. CDR1 is MDHEN, CDR2 SYDVKM, per germline. The CDR3 consists of 19 residues. This chain's CDR3 is CAISLFHLGGRSGANVLTF. CDR3 DNA: TGTGCCATCAGTTTATTCCACTTAGGGGGCCGCTCTGGGGCCAACGTCCTGACTTTC.

V is TRBV18 and J is TRBJ2-1; TRBD2 matches at 10 bases. Germline V gene lookup returns CDR1 KGHSH and CDR2 LQKENI. CDR3 size: 14 residues. With V trimmed by 3 bases and J by 8 bases, 4 bases remained unmatched. Here the CDR3 reads CASSPTSGTDEQFF. The CDR3 DNA reads TGTGCCAGCTCACCCACTAGCGGGACGGATGAGCAGTTCTTC.

The rearrangement joins TRBV9 to TRBJ2-2, with D unclear. Germline CDR1 SGDLS, CDR2 YYNGEE. The CDR3 length is 14 residues. V was trimmed by 1 base and J by 2 bases, leaving 6 bases between them. The CDR3 here is CASSVWQNTGELFF. The DNA for the CDR3 is TGTGCCAGCAGCGTATGGCAAAACACCGGGGAGCTGTTTTTT.

This clonotype showed up many times. This rearrangement joins TRBV20-1 to TRBJ2-1; 8 positions agree with TRBD1. V shed 5 bases, J shed 2 bases, and the junction held 2 bases outside the gene matches. The CDR3 spans 13 residues. Germline CDR1 and CDR2: DFQATT and SNEGSKA (reference sequence). The CDR3 is CSAGQGTYNEQFF. The CDR3 DNA is TGCAGTGCTGGACAGGGTACCTACAATGAGCAGTTCTTC.

This clonotype was observed a single time. Here the CDR3 reads CASSQYRPGELFF. The CDR3, as DNA: TGTGCCAGCAGCCAATACCGGCCCGGGGAGCTGTTTTTT. The rearrangement joins TRBV3-1 to TRBJ2-2; D is undetermined. Germline V gives CDR1 LGHDT, CDR2 YNNKEL (reference sequence). The V gene lost 2 bases and the J gene lost 6 bases, with 7 bases spanning the gap. The CDR3 is 13 residues long.

The chain carries TRBV5-8 and TRBJ1-5, with a tentative D call TRBD1 (6 bases). The CDR3 covers 13 residues. The germline V and J ends were trimmed by 4 bases and 4 bases, with 9 bases remaining between them. Germline CDR1 and CDR2: SGHTS and YDEGEE. The CDR3 protein is CASSDQGNQPQHF. Here the CDR3 DNA reads TGTGCCAGCAGCGATCAGGGGAATCAGCCCCAGCATTTT.

The sample holds a few counts of this clonotype. The CDR3 protein is CASSPPGTNQETQYF. CDR3 bases: TGTGCCAGCAGTCCCCCCGGGACAAATCAAGAGACCCAGTACTTC. J is TRBJ2-5 and V is TRBV6-1, with D possibly being TRBD1 (6 bases). The CDR3 has 15 amino acids. The ends were cut back, 5 bases at V and 2 bases at J, with 15 bases in the middle. Germline V gene sequence: CDR1 MNHNS, CDR2 SASEGT.

This clonotype has just a few counts. This rearrangement joins TRBV20-1 to TRBJ1-4; 8 nucleotides match TRBD1. Germline CDR1 DFQATT, CDR2 SNEGSKA (reference sequence). This CDR3 comprises 15 residues. J lost 8 bases, V lost 4 bases, and 12 bases had no gene match. The DNA for the CDR3 is TGCAGTGCTATGACAGGGGACCTCATGGGGGAAAAACTGTTTTTT. Residues: CSAMTGDLMGEKLFF.

This clonotype has only a few counts. This sequence joins TRBV12-3 or TRBV12-4 and TRBJ1-5; 10 bases line up with TRBD1. The junction had 7 bases not matched to a gene; V was cut back by 10 bases and J by 7 bases. The CDR3 consists of 13 residues. This CDR3 reads CAIDRGLAQPQHF. The CDR3 DNA sequence: TGTGCCATTGACAGGGGGCTGGCCCAGCCCCAGCATTTT.

This clonotype was observed at least ten times. The V call is TRBV20-1, the J call TRBJ2-1; D perhaps matches TRBD2 (5 bases). Germline V gene lookup returns CDR1 DFQATT and CDR2 SNEGSKA (reference sequence). The CDR3 has 14 amino acids. V was clipped by 5 bases and J by 2 bases, with 13 bases between them. CDR3 sequence reads: CSALRGGAYNEQFF. In DNA form, the CDR3 reads TGCAGTGCTCTCCGGGGTGGAGCCTACAATGAGCAGTTCTTC.